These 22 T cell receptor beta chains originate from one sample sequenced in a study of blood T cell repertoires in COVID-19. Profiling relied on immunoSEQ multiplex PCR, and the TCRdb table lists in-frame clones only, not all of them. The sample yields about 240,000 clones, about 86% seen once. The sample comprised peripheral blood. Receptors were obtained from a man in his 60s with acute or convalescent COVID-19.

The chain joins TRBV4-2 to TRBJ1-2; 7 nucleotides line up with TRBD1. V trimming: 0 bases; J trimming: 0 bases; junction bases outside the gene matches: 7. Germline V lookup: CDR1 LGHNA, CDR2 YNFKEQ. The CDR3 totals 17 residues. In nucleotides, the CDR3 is TGTGCCAGCAGCCAAGATACAGGAGGGACAGCTAACTATGGCTACACCTTC. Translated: CASSQDTGGTANYGYTF.

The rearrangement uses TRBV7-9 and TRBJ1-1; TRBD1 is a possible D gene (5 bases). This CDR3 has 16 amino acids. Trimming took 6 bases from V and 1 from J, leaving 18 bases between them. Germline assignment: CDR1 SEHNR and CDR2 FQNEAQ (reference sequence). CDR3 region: CASSHHPDMGNTEAFF. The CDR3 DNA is TGTGCCAGCAGTCATCACCCGGACATGGGGAACACTGAAGCTTTCTTT.

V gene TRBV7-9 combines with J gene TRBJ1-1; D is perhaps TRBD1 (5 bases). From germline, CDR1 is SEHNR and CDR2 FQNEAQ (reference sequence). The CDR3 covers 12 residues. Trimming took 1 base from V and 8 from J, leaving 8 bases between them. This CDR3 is CASSLGRGEAFF. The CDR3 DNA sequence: TGTGCCAGCAGCTTAGGGCGGGGGGAAGCTTTCTTT.

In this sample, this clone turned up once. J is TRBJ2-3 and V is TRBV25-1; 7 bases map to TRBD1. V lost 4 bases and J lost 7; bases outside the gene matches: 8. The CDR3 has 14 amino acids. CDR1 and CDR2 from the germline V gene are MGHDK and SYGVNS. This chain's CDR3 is CASSVLGTEHTQYF. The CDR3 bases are TGTGCCAGCAGTGTCCTGGGGACAGAGCATACGCAGTATTTT.

This chain's CDR3 is CASSVGLAGGYEDTQYF. The DNA of the CDR3 is TGTGCCAGCAGCGTGGGGCTAGCGGGAGGTTACGAAGATACGCAGTATTTT. The chain recombines TRBV9 with TRBJ2-3, with 11 bases aligning to TRBD2. Germline V gene lookup returns CDR1 SGDLS and CDR2 YYNGEE. The CDR3 length is 17 residues. With 2 bases clipped from V and 5 bases from J, the junction kept 10 bases outside the gene matches.

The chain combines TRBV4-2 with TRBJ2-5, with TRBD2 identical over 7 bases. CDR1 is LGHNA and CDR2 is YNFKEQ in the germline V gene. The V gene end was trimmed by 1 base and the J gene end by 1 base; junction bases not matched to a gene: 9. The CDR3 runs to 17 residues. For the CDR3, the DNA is TGTGCCAGCAGCCAAGTGGGGTCTAGCGGAGGCCAAGAGACCCAGTACTTC. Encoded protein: CASSQVGSSGGQETQYF.

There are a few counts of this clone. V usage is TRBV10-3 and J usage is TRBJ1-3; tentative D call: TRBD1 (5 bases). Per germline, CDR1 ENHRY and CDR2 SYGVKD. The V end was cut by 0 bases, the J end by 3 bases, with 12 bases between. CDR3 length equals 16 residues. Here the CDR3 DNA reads TGTGCCATCAGTGAGTCGTGGCAGGGAAGTGGAAACACCATATATTTT. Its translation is CAISESWQGSGNTIYF.

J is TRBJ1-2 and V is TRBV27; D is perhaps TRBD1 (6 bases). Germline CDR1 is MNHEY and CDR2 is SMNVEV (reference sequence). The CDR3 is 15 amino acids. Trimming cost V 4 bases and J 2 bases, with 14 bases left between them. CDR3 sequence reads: CASSSGGGANYGYTF. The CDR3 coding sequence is TGTGCCAGCAGTTCCGGTGGGGGGGCGAACTATGGCTACACCTTC.

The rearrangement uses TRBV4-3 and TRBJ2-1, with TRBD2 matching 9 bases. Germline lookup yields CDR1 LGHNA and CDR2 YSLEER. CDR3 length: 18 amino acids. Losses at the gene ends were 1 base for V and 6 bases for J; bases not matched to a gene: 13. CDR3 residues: CASSQGWTSGRRGNEQFF. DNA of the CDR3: TGCGCCAGCAGCCAAGGGTGGACGAGCGGGAGGAGGGGCAATGAGCAGTTCTTC.

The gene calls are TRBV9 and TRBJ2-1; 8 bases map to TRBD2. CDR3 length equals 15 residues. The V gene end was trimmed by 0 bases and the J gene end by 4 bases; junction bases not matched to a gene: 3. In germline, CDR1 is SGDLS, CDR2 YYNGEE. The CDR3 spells CASSVGSGTYNEQFF. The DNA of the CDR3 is TGTGCCAGCAGCGTAGGTAGCGGGACTTACAATGAGCAGTTCTTC.

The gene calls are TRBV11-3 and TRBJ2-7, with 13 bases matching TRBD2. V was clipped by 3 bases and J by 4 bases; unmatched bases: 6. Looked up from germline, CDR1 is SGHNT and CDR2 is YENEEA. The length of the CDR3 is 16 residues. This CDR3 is CASSFGLAGARYEQYF. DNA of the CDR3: TGTGCCAGCAGCTTCGGACTAGCGGGAGCAAGGTACGAGCAGTACTTC.

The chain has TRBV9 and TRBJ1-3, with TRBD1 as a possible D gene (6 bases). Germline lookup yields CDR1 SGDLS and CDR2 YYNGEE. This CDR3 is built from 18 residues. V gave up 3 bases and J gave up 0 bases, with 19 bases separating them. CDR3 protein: CASSEMEGGFYSGNTIYF. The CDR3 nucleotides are TGTGCCAGCAGCGAGATGGAGGGGGGGTTTTACTCTGGAAACACCATATATTTT. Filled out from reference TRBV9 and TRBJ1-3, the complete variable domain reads DSGVTQTPKHLITATGQRVTLRCSPRSGDLSVYWYQQSLDQGLQFLIQYYNGEERAKGNILERFSAQQFPDLHSELNLSSLELGDSALYFCASSEMEGGFYSGNTIYFGEGSWLTVV.

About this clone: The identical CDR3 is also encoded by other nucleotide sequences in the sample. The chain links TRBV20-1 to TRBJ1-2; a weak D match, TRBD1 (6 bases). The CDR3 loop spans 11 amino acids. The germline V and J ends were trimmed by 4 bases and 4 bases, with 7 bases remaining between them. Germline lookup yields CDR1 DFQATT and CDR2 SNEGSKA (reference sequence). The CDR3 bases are TGCAGTGCTACGGACAGCTATGGCTACACCTTC. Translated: CSATDSYGYTF.

Written as DNA, the CDR3 is TGTGCCAGCAGTCTCAATCAGCCCCAGCATTTT. Encoded protein: CASSLNQPQHF. The chain joins TRBV12-3 or TRBV12-4 to TRBJ1-5; D is unresolved. V dropped 5 bases and J dropped 3 bases, with 2 bases sitting between them. The length of the CDR3 is 11 residues.

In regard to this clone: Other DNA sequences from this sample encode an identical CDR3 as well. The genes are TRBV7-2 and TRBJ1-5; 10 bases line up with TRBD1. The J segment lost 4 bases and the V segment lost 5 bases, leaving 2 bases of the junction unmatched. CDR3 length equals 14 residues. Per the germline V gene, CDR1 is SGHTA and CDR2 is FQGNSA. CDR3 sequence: CASSRDRGNQPQHF. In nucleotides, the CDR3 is TGTGCCAGCAGCCGGGACAGGGGTAATCAGCCCCAGCATTTT.

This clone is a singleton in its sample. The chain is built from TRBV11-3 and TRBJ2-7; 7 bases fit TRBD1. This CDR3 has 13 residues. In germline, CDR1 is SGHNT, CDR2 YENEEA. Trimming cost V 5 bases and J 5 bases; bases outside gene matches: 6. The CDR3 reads CASSRRGRDEQYF. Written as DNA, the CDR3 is TGTGCCAGCAGCAGAAGGGGGCGGGACGAGCAGTACTTC.

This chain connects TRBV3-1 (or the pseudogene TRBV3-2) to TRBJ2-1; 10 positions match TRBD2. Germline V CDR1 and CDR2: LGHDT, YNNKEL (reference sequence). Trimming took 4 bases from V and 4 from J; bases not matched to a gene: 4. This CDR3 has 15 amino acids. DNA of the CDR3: TGTGCCAGCAGCCCAGCTAGCGGGGGTTACAATGAGCAGTTCTTC. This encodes CASSPASGGYNEQFF.

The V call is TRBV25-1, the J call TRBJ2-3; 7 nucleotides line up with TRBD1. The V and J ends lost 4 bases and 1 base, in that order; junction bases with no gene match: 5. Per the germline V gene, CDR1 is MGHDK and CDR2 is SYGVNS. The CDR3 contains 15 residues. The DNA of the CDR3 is TGTGCCAGCAGTGCCGGGACAGAACGCACAGATACGCAGTATTTT. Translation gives CASSAGTERTDTQYF.

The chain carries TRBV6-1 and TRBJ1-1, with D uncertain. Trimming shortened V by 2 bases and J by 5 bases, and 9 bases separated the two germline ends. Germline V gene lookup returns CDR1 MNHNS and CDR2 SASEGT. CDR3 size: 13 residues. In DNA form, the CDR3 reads TGTGCCAGCAGTGAACCGGAGAGGACTGAAGCTTTCTTT. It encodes CASSEPERTEAFF.

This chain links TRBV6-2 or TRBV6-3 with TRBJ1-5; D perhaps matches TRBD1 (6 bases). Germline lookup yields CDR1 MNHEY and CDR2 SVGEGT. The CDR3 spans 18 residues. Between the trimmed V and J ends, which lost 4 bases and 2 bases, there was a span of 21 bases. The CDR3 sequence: CASSLGAGKGNGNQPQHF. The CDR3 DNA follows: TGTGCCAGCAGTTTGGGGGCAGGGAAGGGTAATGGCAATCAGCCCCAGCATTTT.

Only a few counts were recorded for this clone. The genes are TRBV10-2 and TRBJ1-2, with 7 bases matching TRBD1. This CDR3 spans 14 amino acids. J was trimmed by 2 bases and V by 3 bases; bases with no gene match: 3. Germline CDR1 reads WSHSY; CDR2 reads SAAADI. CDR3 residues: CASSEKQGNYGYTF. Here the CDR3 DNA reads TGCGCCAGCAGTGAAAAACAGGGGAACTATGGCTACACCTTC.

The DNA for the CDR3 is TGTGCCAGTGCCGTGGGGAGCGGGAGAAACGAGCAGTACTTC. This translates into CASAVGSGRNEQYF. This chain joins TRBV19 and TRBJ2-7, with 8 bases fitting TRBD2. This CDR3 has 14 amino acids. After removal of 8 bases from V and 5 bases from J, the junction contained 11 bases not matched to a gene. Germline CDR1 reads LNHDA; CDR2 reads SQIVND (reference sequence).